These 10 T cell receptor beta chains originate from one sample sequenced in a study of blood T cell repertoires in COVID-19. The assay was immunoSEQ multiplex PCR, and TCRdb's table has in-frame clones only and misses some. The sample consists of under 300,000 clones, 75% to 90% of them appearing once. Source material: peripheral blood. The receptor source for this set is a woman in her sixties or seventies with COVID-19, enrolled during active disease.

The chain couples TRBV19 to TRBJ1-1; D gene unclear. Germline V gives CDR1 LNHDA, CDR2 SQIVND (reference sequence). CDR3 length: 13 residues. Trimming removed 3 bases at V and 4 bases at J, with 9 bases between. The CDR3 region has the DNA TGTGCCAGTAGTATTAATGCAGGCACTGAAGCTTTCTTT. Protein: CASSINAGTEAFF. Looking up the rest from reference TRBV19 and TRBJ1-1 gives the full variable domain: DGGITQSPKYLFRKEGQNVTLSCEQNLNHDAMYWYRQDPGQGLRLIYYSQIVNDFQKGDIAEGYSVSREKKESFPLTVTSAQKNPTAFYLCASSINAGTEAFFGQGTRLTVV.

The rearrangement links TRBV6-5 to TRBJ1-2, with 10 bases lining up with TRBD1. The germline gives CDR1 MNHEY, CDR2 SVGAGI. This CDR3 is built from 13 residues. The J segment lost 14 bases and the V segment lost 6 bases, leaving 12 bases of the junction unmatched. CDR3 residues: CASSDRDRGATTF. The CDR3 nucleotides are TGTGCCAGCAGCGACCGGGACAGGGGAGCTACAACCTTC.

This chain uses TRBV21-1 with TRBJ2-4; the table assigns TRBD1, which was not confirmed against the DNA. TRBV21-1 has pseudogene status. The CDR3 is made up of 17 amino acids. In nucleotides, the CDR3 is TGTGCCAGCACCCGGGCGACAGGGGGGCCAGCCAAAAACATTCAGTACTTC. It is translated as CASTRATGGPAKNIQYF.

With regard to this clone: This CDR3 is also generated by other DNA sequences in the sample. The genes are TRBV24-1 and TRBJ2-3; TRBD2 is a possible D gene (5 bases). The germline V and J ends were trimmed by 7 bases and 0 bases, with 7 bases remaining between them. Germline CDR1 is KGHDR and CDR2 is SFDVKD. This CDR3 has 13 amino acids. The CDR3 DNA sequence: TGTGCCACCAGGGACTCTAGCACAGATACGCAGTATTTT. Translating gives CATRDSSTDTQYF.

This chain links TRBV30 with TRBJ2-1; tentatively, D is TRBD2 (6 bases). The V gene's germline CDR1 is GTSNPN and CDR2 SVGIG (reference sequence). The CDR3 extends over 11 amino acids. Deletions cut 5 bases from V and 15 bases from J, with 17 bases between. The CDR3 loop is CAWGTRDPRFF. CDR3 DNA sequence: TGTGCCTGGGGAACGCGGGACCCCCGGTTCTTC.

The rearrangement uses TRBV6-5 and TRBJ2-7; a weak D match, TRBD2 (6 bases). There are 13 residues in the CDR3. CDR1 and CDR2 (germline): MNHEY, SVGAGI. V lost 2 bases and J 7 bases, leaving 12 bases between the germline ends. CDR3 amino acids: CASSYVFAGEQYF. The CDR3 coding sequence is TGTGCCAGCAGTTACGTTTTCGCGGGGGAGCAGTACTTC.

The chain uses TRBV11-2 and TRBJ2-1, with 10 bases matching TRBD1. This CDR3 region has 15 residues. Germline V gene sequence: CDR1 SGHAT, CDR2 FQNNGV. The V gene end was trimmed by 6 bases and the J gene end by 4 bases; junction bases not matched to a gene: 6. CDR3 protein: CASRRPGQGYNEQFF. CDR3 sequence (DNA): TGTGCCAGCAGACGACCGGGACAGGGGTACAATGAGCAGTTCTTC. Supplemented by reference TRBV11-2 and TRBJ2-1, the full variable domain reads EAGVAQSPRYKIIEKRQSVAFWCNPISGHATLYWYQQILGQGPKLLIQFQNNGVVDDSQLPKDRFSAERLKGVDSTLKIQPAKLEDSAVYLCASRRPGQGYNEQFFGPGTRLTVL.

This chain uses TRBV6-6 with TRBJ1-1; D is possibly TRBD1 (5 bases). CDR1 is MNHNY, CDR2 SVGAGI, per germline (reference sequence). This CDR3 has 13 amino acids. The V and J ends lost 5 bases and 1 base respectively, with 8 bases between them. The CDR3 spells CASSLTGNTEAFF. The CDR3 DNA sequence: TGTGCCAGCAGTCTAACAGGGAACACTGAAGCTTTCTTT.

The chain joins TRBV7-2 to TRBJ2-5; 14 bases align to TRBD2. The junction had 13 bases not matched to a gene; V was cut back by 5 bases and J by 5 bases. This CDR3 has 18 amino acids. Germline lookup yields CDR1 SGHTA and CDR2 FQGNSA. CDR3 bases: TGTGCCAGCAGCCCCGGACTAGCGGGGGGCGTCAGTTCGGAGACCCAGTACTTC. This gives the protein CASSPGLAGGVSSETQYF.

This clone was counted once. The J gene is TRBJ2-7, the V gene TRBV7-9; possibly TRBD2 for D (6 bases). Germline values: CDR1 SEHNR, CDR2 FQNEAQ (reference sequence). The CDR3 length is 18 residues. V dropped 8 bases and J dropped 2 bases, with 28 bases sitting between them. CDR3 nucleotide sequence: TGTGCCAGCGGCTCGATCAATCCGGTGGGGGGAAAACCCTACGAGCAGTACTTC. It is translated as CASGSINPVGGKPYEQYF.